These 32 T cell receptor beta chains came from one sample sequenced in a study of T cell changes during pregnancy in multiple sclerosis. Clones were sequenced by immunoSEQ multiplex PCR, and TCRdb holds only the in-frame ones, with some missing. The data show roughly 61,000 clones, with roughly 93% seen just once and around 1.8% held by the top ten. The sequences come from peripheral blood, collected after pregnancy. Source of these receptors: a female donor with multiple sclerosis, enrolled in a pregnancy study.

J is TRBJ2-3 and V is TRBV11-3; D perhaps matches TRBD1 (7 bases). Trimming took off 7 bases at V and 6 bases at J, with 14 bases between the two ends. CDR3 size: 13 residues. CDR1 SGHNT and CDR2 YENEEA come from the germline V gene. In DNA form, the CDR3 reads TGTGCCAGCAAAGGGGGCGGGACGGATACGCAGTATTTT. Protein product: CASKGGGTDTQYF. Full variable domain (remainder filled in from reference TRBV11-3 and TRBJ2-3): EAGVVQSPRYKIIEKKQPVAFWCNPISGHNTLYWYLQNLGQGPELLIRYENEEAVDDSQLPKDRFSAERLKGVDSTLKIQPAELGDSAVYLCASKGGGTDTQYFGPGTRLTVL.

The rearrangement links TRBV7-8 to TRBJ1-1, with no clear D. Germline CDR1 SGHVS, CDR2 FQNEAQ. Trimming removed 4 bases from V and 1 base from J, with 7 bases in between. The CDR3 extends over 13 amino acids. The CDR3 region is CASSSYRNTEAFF. The CDR3 nucleotides are TGTGCCAGCAGCTCGTACAGGAACACTGAAGCTTTCTTT.

There are a few counts of this clone. The V and J genes are TRBV11-3 and TRBJ1-4; possibly TRBD1 for D (6 bases). The V gene's germline CDR1 is SGHNT and CDR2 YENEEA. The CDR3 is made up of 13 amino acids. Trimming shortened V by 7 bases and J by 5 bases, and 11 bases separated the two germline ends. CDR3 sequence (DNA): TGTGCCAGCAACGACAGGAAGAATGAAAAACTGTTTTTT. Its translation: CASNDRKNEKLFF.

The chain's CDR3 is CASSWRLAGPYEQYF. In DNA form, the CDR3 reads TGTGCCAGCAGCTGGAGACTAGCGGGGCCCTACGAGCAGTACTTC. The chain is built from TRBV5-4 and TRBJ2-7; 11 bases fit TRBD2. The V segment lost 3 bases and the J segment 2 bases; nucleotides outside the gene matches: 4. CDR3 size: 15 residues. Germline CDR1 reads SGHNT; CDR2 reads YYREEE (reference sequence).

CDR3 DNA sequence: TGTGCCAGCCAAAAGACTAGCGGCTCCTACGAGCAGTACTTC. It is translated as CASQKTSGSYEQYF. The rearrangement uses TRBV28 and TRBJ2-7, with 9 positions matching TRBD2. The CDR3 is 14 amino acids. Trimming cost V 8 bases and J 0 bases; bases outside gene matches: 5. Per germline, CDR1 MDHEN and CDR2 SYDVKM.

J is TRBJ2-2 and V is TRBV4-3, with 12 bases fitting TRBD1. Trimming at V came to 3 bases and at J to 2 bases, leaving 13 bases not matched to a gene. Germline CDR1 reads LGHNA; CDR2 reads YSLEER. This CDR3 comprises 20 residues. CDR3 sequence: CASSHPGTGGPTHNTGELFF. The CDR3 DNA sequence: TGCGCCAGCAGCCACCCCGGGACAGGGGGCCCCACCCACAACACCGGGGAGCTGTTTTTT.

The chain is built from TRBV6-5 and TRBJ1-5; 9 positions match TRBD1. The CDR3 consists of 15 residues. The V gene's germline CDR1 is MNHEY and CDR2 SVGAGI. V lost 6 bases and J lost 5; bases outside the gene matches: 8. The CDR3, as DNA: TGTGCCAGCAGAACCAGAACAGGGGGCGATCAGCCCCAGCATTTT. It translates to CASRTRTGGDQPQHF.

V is TRBV7-6 and J is TRBJ2-7; 10 bases match TRBD1. The CDR3 spans 14 residues. Unmatched junction bases numbered 3, after V lost 1 base and J lost 6 bases. Germline CDR1 reads SGHVS; CDR2 reads FNYEAQ. CDR3 nucleotides: TGTGCCAGCAGCTTAGGGACAGGGGGTCGCGAGCAGTACTTC. Amino acid sequence: CASSLGTGGREQYF.

The chain is built from TRBV7-9 and TRBJ2-1; 8 bases fit TRBD1. V shed 0 bases and J 6 bases; nucleotides not matched to a gene: 7. Germline V gene data show CDR1 as SEHNR and CDR2 as FQNEAQ (reference sequence). The CDR3 extends over 16 amino acids. DNA of the CDR3: TGTGCCAGCAGCTTAGCGTGGGGACAGGAGCTCAATGAGCAGTTCTTC. Protein: CASSLAWGQELNEQFF.

This chain uses TRBV27 with TRBJ1-1; no definite D call. Germline loops: CDR1 MNHEY, CDR2 SMNVEV (reference sequence). V shed 2 bases and J shed 1 base, with 5 bases lying between them. The CDR3 totals 13 residues. The CDR3 DNA sequence: TGTGCCAGCAGTTTAGCGGGGAACACTGAAGCTTTCTTT. As protein: CASSLAGNTEAFF.

V gene TRBV29-1 combines with J gene TRBJ2-7, with 8 positions matching TRBD2. With V trimmed by 6 bases and J by 2 bases, 6 bases remained unmatched. Germline CDR1 SQVTM, CDR2 ANQGSEA. There are 13 residues in the CDR3. DNA for the CDR3: TGCAGCGTCTCCGGGGGGGATGCCTACGAGCAGTACTTC. It translates to CSVSGGDAYEQYF.

A single count supports this clone. V usage is TRBV9 and J usage is TRBJ2-1; TRBD2 agrees at 9 bases. Looked up from germline, CDR1 is SGDLS and CDR2 is YYNGEE. There are 15 residues in the CDR3. Trimming removed 3 bases from V and 4 bases from J; junction bases left unmatched: 5. The CDR3 loop reads CASSARLADYNEQFF. The CDR3, as DNA: TGTGCCAGCAGCGCCCGACTAGCGGATTACAATGAGCAGTTCTTC.

As to this clone: One end of the junction fails to match germline, which may point to a read error. V is TRBV29-1 and J is TRBJ2-7; maybe TRBD1 (5 bases). The CDR3 is made up of 12 amino acids. The germline V gene has CDR1 SQVTM and CDR2 ANQGSEA. The CDR3 spells CSVEDLGHPGNF. The CDR3 DNA is TGCAGCGTTGAAGATCTTGGGCACCCAGGGAACTTC.

The chain joins TRBV5-4 to TRBJ2-3; 7 bases map to TRBD2. The CDR3 totals 15 residues. V shed 0 bases, J shed 3 bases, and the junction held 4 bases outside the gene matches. The germline gives CDR1 SGHNT, CDR2 YYREEE (reference sequence). The CDR3 here is CASSLESGVTDTQYF. Here the CDR3 DNA reads TGTGCCAGCAGCTTGGAGAGCGGGGTTACAGATACGCAGTATTTT.

The CDR3 region is CASSRSGQSLYEQYF. CDR3 in DNA: TGCGCCAGCAGCCGCTCAGGACAGAGCCTCTACGAGCAGTACTTC. The V gene is TRBV5-1, the J gene TRBJ2-7; D is possibly TRBD1 (6 bases). V dropped 4 bases and J dropped 3 bases, with 17 bases sitting between them. The CDR3 loop spans 15 amino acids. Per the germline V gene, CDR1 is SGHRS and CDR2 is YFSETQ.

The chain is built from TRBV6-5 and TRBJ2-7, with 11 nucleotides matching TRBD2. In germline, CDR1 is MNHEY, CDR2 SVGAGI. After removal of 4 bases from V and 0 bases from J, the junction contained 5 bases not matched to a gene. This CDR3 has 16 residues. CDR3 sequence: CASSSLTSGVSYEQYF. In DNA form, the CDR3 reads TGTGCCAGCAGTTCTTTGACTAGCGGGGTCTCCTACGAGCAGTACTTC.

The rearrangement joins TRBV6-5 to TRBJ2-7; the D gene is possibly TRBD2 (6 bases). The V gene lost 2 bases and the J gene lost 4 bases, with 15 bases spanning the gap. The CDR3 has 15 residues. Germline V gene lookup returns CDR1 MNHEY and CDR2 SVGAGI. CDR3 DNA sequence: TGTGCCAGCAGTTACGCGGCGGGACCGAGATACGAGCAGTACTTC. It translates to CASSYAAGPRYEQYF.

Comment on this clone: The same CDR3 is also encoded by other DNA sequences in this sample. The genes are TRBV6-5 and TRBJ1-1, with a tentative D call TRBD1 (5 bases). The CDR3 spans 14 residues. Trimming cost V 2 bases and J 0 bases, with 7 bases left between them. In germline, CDR1 is MNHEY, CDR2 SVGAGI. CDR3 residues: CASSYGRVNTEAFF. Written as DNA, the CDR3 is TGTGCCAGCAGTTACGGCAGGGTGAACACTGAAGCTTTCTTT.

The rearrangement joins TRBV29-1 to TRBJ2-2; the match to TRBD2 covers 7 bases. This CDR3 is 16 amino acids long. From germline, CDR1 is SQVTM and CDR2 ANQGSEA. After removal of 3 bases from V and 2 bases from J, the junction contained 9 bases not matched to a gene. The CDR3 sequence: CSVEFVSSGNTGELFF. CDR3 sequence (DNA): TGCAGCGTTGAGTTCGTCTCTAGCGGTAACACCGGGGAGCTGTTTTTT.

V gene TRBV7-2 combines with J gene TRBJ1-3; D may be TRBD1 (6 bases). CDR1 and CDR2 (germline): SGHTA, FQGNSA. V gave up 5 bases and J gave up 0 bases, with 14 bases separating them. This CDR3 spans 16 amino acids. DNA for the CDR3: TGTGCCAGCAGCCAGGACAGATTGAGCTCTGGAAACACCATATATTTT. Translated, it gives CASSQDRLSSGNTIYF. Looking up the rest from reference TRBV7-2 and TRBJ1-3 gives the full variable domain: GAGVSQSPSNKVTEKGKDVELRCDPISGHTALYWYRQSLGQGLEFLIYFQGNSAPDKSGLPSDRFSAERTGGSVSTLTIQRTQQEDSAVYLCASSQDRLSSGNTIYFGEGSWLTVV.

This clone appeared once. This chain connects TRBV7-6 to TRBJ1-3; D ambiguous. The CDR3 has 15 amino acids. Trimming removed 0 bases at V and 1 base at J, with 7 bases between. Germline V CDR1 and CDR2: SGHVS, FNYEAQ. The CDR3 reads CASSLAAGSGNTIYF. The CDR3 DNA is TGTGCCAGCAGCTTAGCTGCGGGATCTGGAAACACCATATATTTT.

The chain couples TRBV28 to TRBJ2-7; 9 bases map to TRBD2. The CDR3 is 16 amino acids. Germline V gene sequence: CDR1 MDHEN, CDR2 SYDVKM. The V and J ends lost 4 bases and 3 bases, in that order; junction bases with no gene match: 10. In nucleotides, the CDR3 is TGTGCCAGCAGTTCCCTCTCAGCGGGAGGCCTCTACGAGCAGTACTTC. Protein sequence: CASSSLSAGGLYEQYF.

The chain combines TRBV28 with TRBJ1-1; maybe TRBD1 (5 bases). With 7 bases removed from V and 5 bases from J, the gap between germline ends came to 17 bases. The CDR3 loop spans 14 amino acids. Per germline, CDR1 MDHEN and CDR2 SYDVKM. The CDR3 region has the DNA TGTGCCAGCATCCAGGGTGGGGGGGTGACTGAAGCTTTCTTT. Protein product: CASIQGGGVTEAFF.

The V gene is TRBV9, the J gene TRBJ2-7, with a weak D call TRBD2 (5 bases). V lost 0 bases, J lost 0 bases, and 7 bases lay in between. The CDR3 loop spans 14 amino acids. From germline, CDR1 is SGDLS and CDR2 YYNGEE. CDR3 residues: CASSVVGSSYEQYF. The CDR3 DNA reads TGTGCCAGCAGCGTAGTTGGGAGCTCCTACGAGCAGTACTTC.

The rearrangement joins TRBV10-1 to TRBJ2-2; 7 bases map to TRBD1. In germline, CDR1 is WNHNN, CDR2 SYGVQD (reference sequence). The CDR3 totals 16 residues. The V and J ends lost 8 bases and 3 bases, in that order; junction bases with no gene match: 12. CDR3 residues: CASGAKQGYYTGELFF. The DNA of the CDR3 is TGCGCCAGCGGAGCCAAACAGGGGTACTACACCGGGGAGCTGTTTTTT.

The gene calls are TRBV10-3 and TRBJ1-3; no reliable D call. Germline CDR1 ENHRY, CDR2 SYGVKD. The V end lost 8 bases, the J end lost 0 bases, and 8 bases lay between the germline ends. This CDR3 spans 13 amino acids. The CDR3 loop is CAIGAVSGNTIYF. The DNA of the CDR3 is TGTGCCATCGGTGCAGTCTCTGGAAACACCATATATTTT.

The rearrangement joins TRBV7-9 to TRBJ1-4; no firm D call. Germline V gives CDR1 SEHNR, CDR2 FQNEAQ (reference sequence). The CDR3 has 14 residues. V was trimmed by 2 bases and J by 8 bases, leaving 12 bases between them. CDR3 sequence reads: CASSLSSRGEKLFF. CDR3 nucleotides: TGTGCCAGCAGCTTATCGTCCCGCGGGGAAAAACTGTTTTTT. Variable domain in full (rest from reference TRBV7-9 and TRBJ1-4): DTGVSQNPRHKITKRGQNVTFRCDPISEHNRLYWYRQTLGQGPEFLTYFQNEAQLEKSRLLSDRFSAERPKGSFSTLEIQRTEQGDSAMYLCASSLSSRGEKLFFGSGTQLSVL.

This clone was recorded once. J is TRBJ1-4 and V is TRBV9; maybe TRBD1 (6 bases). The CDR3 covers 19 residues. CDR1 and CDR2 (germline): SGDLS, YYNGEE. V lost 4 bases and J 4 bases, leaving 26 bases between the germline ends. CDR3 in amino acids: CASSIKTGMAAAYNEKLFF. Here the CDR3 DNA reads TGTGCCAGCAGCATTAAGACAGGAATGGCCGCCGCATATAATGAAAAACTGTTTTTT.

The V and J genes are TRBV14 and TRBJ1-1; 7 positions match TRBD1. V lost 4 bases, J lost 0 bases, and 8 bases stayed unmatched. The CDR3 contains 16 residues. The germline CDR1 and CDR2 sequences are SGHDN and FVKESK. The CDR3 spells CASSPLPGQVNTEAFF. CDR3 nucleotides: TGTGCCAGCAGCCCACTCCCCGGACAGGTGAACACTGAAGCTTTCTTT.

The chain carries TRBV12-1 and TRBJ2-1; TRBD2, the table's D call, was not compared with the DNA. TRBV12-1 is a pseudogene segment. This CDR3 comprises 19 residues. For the CDR3, the DNA is TGTGCCAGCAGCTTTGTTTGGGCGGGAACATCTGTGTCCTACAATGAGCAGTTCTTC. Protein: CASSFVWAGTSVSYNEQFF.

This chain connects TRBV30 to TRBJ2-7, with D perhaps matching TRBD1 (6 bases). V was pared by 2 bases and J by 3 bases, with 8 bases between. Germline values: CDR1 GTSNPN, CDR2 SVGIG (reference sequence). There are 12 residues in the CDR3. In DNA, the CDR3 is TGTGCCTGGAGTAACAGGGTCTACGAGCAGTACTTC. Its protein product is CAWSNRVYEQYF.

The chain carries TRBV7-9 and TRBJ2-7, with 12 bases that match TRBD2. V gave up 5 bases and J gave up 3 bases; unmatched junction bases: 2. The CDR3 totals 14 residues. CDR1 and CDR2 (germline): SEHNR, FQNEAQ (reference sequence). The CDR3 DNA reads as TGTGCCAGCAGCCCGGGACTAGCGGGCTACGAGCAGTACTTC. It codes for CASSPGLAGYEQYF.